One sample yielded the 24 T cell receptor beta chains listed below, sequenced in a study of T and B cells in COVID-19 patients. From blood, roughly 250-500 ng of genomic DNA served as TRB template. BIOMED2 TRB-A/B primer pools were used in multiplex TRB PCR. MiXCR, run by TCRdb on the multiplex PCR reads, gives a single entry per CDR3 protein. The sample includes roughly 2,300 distinct CDR3 sequences, about a quarter seen only once; the top ten take approximately 71%. Specimen: blood. These receptors all come from a human donor with active COVID-19.

The chain couples TRBV6-2 or TRBV6-3 to TRBJ2-4; D tentatively fits TRBD1 or TRBD2 (5 bases each). This CDR3 region has 16 residues. V shed 0 bases and J shed 3 bases, with 12 bases lying between them. CDR1 is MNHEY, CDR2 SVGEGT, per germline. The CDR3 bases are TGTGCCAGCAGTTACTCGAGGCAGGGAGTCAAAAACATTCAGTACTTC. This encodes CASSYSRQGVKNIQYF.

The gene calls are TRBV30 and TRBJ1-2; TRBD1 matches at 7 bases. The germline gives CDR1 GTSNPN, CDR2 SVGIG (reference sequence). CDR3 length equals 12 residues. V lost 0 bases to trimming and J lost 5 bases; unmatched junction nucleotides: 0. The CDR3 DNA reads TGTGCCTGGAGTGTACAGGGGTATGGCTACACCTTC. Its translation is CAWSVQGYGYTF.

The CDR3 DNA reads TGTGCCAGCAGCTTGGCGGGAGTTTCCAATGAGCAGTTCTTC. This encodes CASSLAGVSNEQFF. The chain uses TRBV5-6 and TRBJ2-1, with TRBD2 as a possible D gene (6 bases). V lost 0 bases, J lost 6 bases, and 10 bases lay in between. The CDR3 sequence is 14 residues long. CDR1 and CDR2 from the germline V gene are SGHDT and YYEEEE. Using reference TRBV5-6 and TRBJ2-1 for the parts outside the CDR3, the full variable domain is DAGVTQSPTHLIKTRGQQVTLRCSPKSGHDTVSWYQQALGQGPQFIFQYYEEEERQRGNFPDRFSGHQFPNYSSELNVNALLLGDSALYLCASSLAGVSNEQFFGPGTRLTVL.

This clonotype was seen a handful of times. Written as DNA, the CDR3 is TGTGCCAGTAGTATCGACAGGGGGCGGTATGGCTACACCTTC. It encodes CASSIDRGRYGYTF. The chain has TRBV19 and TRBJ1-2, with TRBD1 matching 10 bases. From germline, CDR1 is LNHDA and CDR2 SQIVND (reference sequence). The J segment lost 5 bases and the V segment lost 3 bases, leaving 3 bases of the junction unmatched. The CDR3 is 14 residues long.

This clonotype occurred many times. The chain is built from TRBV5-4 and TRBJ2-2; the D is unclear. V was pared by 4 bases and J by 6 bases, with 7 bases between. The length of the CDR3 is 12 residues. In germline, CDR1 is SGHNT, CDR2 YYREEE (reference sequence). Here the CDR3 DNA reads TGTGCCAGCAGCCCTAGTTCCGGGGAGCTGTTTTTT. It is translated as CASSPSSGELFF.

This CDR3 is CASSLPYSNQPQHF. The CDR3 nucleotides are TGTGCCAGCAGTTTACCTTATAGCAATCAGCCCCAGCATTTT. J is TRBJ1-5 and V is TRBV28, with D unresolved. The V end was cut by 2 bases, the J end by 0 bases, with 5 bases between. Germline V lookup: CDR1 MDHEN, CDR2 SYDVKM. This CDR3 has 14 amino acids.

By frequency in the sample, this clonotype is medium-sized. The rearrangement uses TRBV5-6 and TRBJ2-7; D not certain. CDR1 and CDR2 from the germline V gene are SGHDT and YYEEEE. Trimming took off 2 bases at V and 1 base at J, with 4 bases between the two ends. CDR3 length equals 12 residues. CDR3: CASSFQSYEQYF. The CDR3 region has the DNA TGTGCCAGCAGCTTCCAGTCCTACGAGCAGTACTTC.

This clonotype has only a few counts. This chain connects TRBV6-5 to TRBJ1-2; the D is unclear. V was clipped by 5 bases and J by 7 bases, with 11 bases between them. Per the germline V gene, CDR1 is MNHEY and CDR2 is SVGAGI. The CDR3 length is 12 residues. The CDR3 here is CASSPGFGGYTF. In DNA form, the CDR3 reads TGTGCCAGCAGTCCGGGGTTCGGTGGCTACACCTTC.

The chain joins TRBV7-6 to TRBJ2-5, with 7 nucleotides matching TRBD2. This CDR3 is 15 amino acids long. Trimming removed 2 bases from V and 5 bases from J; junction bases left unmatched: 8. CDR1 SGHVS and CDR2 FNYEAQ come from the germline V gene. The CDR3 reads CASSLSGRAGETQYF. DNA of the CDR3: TGTGCCAGCAGCTTAAGTGGGAGGGCCGGGGAGACCCAGTACTTC.

The chain is built from TRBV20-1 and TRBJ2-2; no clear D. In germline, CDR1 is DFQATT, CDR2 SNEGSKA (reference sequence). The CDR3 has 14 amino acids. Trimming removed 3 bases from V and 2 bases from J, with 10 bases in between. The CDR3 loop reads CSARALGNTGELFF. The CDR3 DNA follows: TGCAGTGCTAGGGCTTTAGGAAACACCGGGGAGCTGTTTTTT.

The sample holds a few counts of this clonotype. The rearrangement links TRBV7-2 to TRBJ2-1, with a possible D match to TRBD2 (6 bases). CDR1 SGHTA and CDR2 FQGNSA come from the germline V gene. The V and J ends lost 3 bases and 5 bases respectively, with 17 bases between them. The CDR3 spans 16 residues. CDR3 region: CASSFFWLANHNEQFF. The CDR3 DNA reads as TGTGCCAGCAGCTTTTTTTGGCTAGCGAACCACAATGAGCAGTTCTTC.

This rearrangement joins TRBV20-1 to TRBJ2-1, with a weak D call TRBD2 (5 bases). This CDR3 region has 14 residues. Germline CDR1 and CDR2: DFQATT and SNEGSKA (reference sequence). Deletions cut 3 bases from V and 5 bases from J, with 14 bases between. The CDR3 DNA reads TGCAGTGCTAGTCATCTTCGGGGTAACAATGAGCAGTTCTTC. This sequence encodes CSASHLRGNNEQFF.

In this sample, this clonotype is medium-sized. The chain joins TRBV6-5 to TRBJ1-6, with TRBD1 identical over 8 bases. CDR1 is MNHEY and CDR2 is SVGAGI in the germline V gene. The CDR3 covers 15 residues. After removal of 2 bases from V and 9 bases from J, the junction contained 6 bases not matched to a gene. The CDR3 spells CASSYLRTGFSPLHF. CDR3 nucleotide sequence: TGTGCCAGCAGTTACCTTCGGACAGGGTTTTCACCCCTCCACTTT.

The rearrangement uses TRBV6-5 and TRBJ1-1, with D perhaps matching TRBD1 (5 bases). The germline gives CDR1 MNHEY, CDR2 SVGAGI. Deletions cut 3 bases from V and 4 bases from J, with 12 bases between. The CDR3 has 14 amino acids. In DNA, the CDR3 is TGTGCCAGCAGTTATTCCCGGGGGAGCACTGAAGCTTTCTTT. Translating it yields CASSYSRGSTEAFF.

This clonotype was observed a few times. The V and J genes are TRBV12-3 or TRBV12-4 and TRBJ1-5; D is perhaps TRBD1 (5 bases). CDR3 length equals 14 residues. The V gene lost 7 bases and the J gene lost 4 bases, with 14 bases spanning the gap. The chain's CDR3 is CASTWGKSNQPQHF. CDR3 coding DNA: TGTGCCAGCACCTGGGGCAAATCGAATCAGCCCCAGCATTTT.

V and J are TRBV6-1 and TRBJ2-7, with 8 positions matching TRBD1. V lost 5 bases and J lost 0; bases outside the gene matches: 6. This CDR3 region has 15 residues. Germline CDR1 is MNHNS and CDR2 is SASEGT. CDR3 sequence (DNA): TGTGCCAGCAGTACCCAGGGGGCAAGCTCCTACGAGCAGTACTTC. This gives the protein CASSTQGASSYEQYF.

To note about this clonotype: Possible read error: a much larger clone is one base away. The rearrangement links TRBV27 to TRBJ2-3, with 8 bases lining up with TRBD2. The junction had 7 bases not matched to a gene; V was cut back by 8 bases and J by 3 bases. This CDR3 comprises 14 residues. Germline loops: CDR1 MNHEY, CDR2 SMNVEV (reference sequence). The CDR3 nucleotides read TGTGCCAGCCAATCGGGACTAGGTACAGATACGCAGTATTTT. It yields the protein CASQSGLGTDTQYF.

The chain recombines TRBV5-1 with TRBJ2-3, with TRBD2 matching 12 bases. V shed 0 bases and J 2 bases; nucleotides not matched to a gene: 1. This CDR3 is built from 16 residues. Per the germline V gene, CDR1 is SGHRS and CDR2 is YFSETQ. CDR3 sequence reads: CASSLGLAGVTDTQYF. The CDR3 DNA reads TGCGCCAGCAGCTTGGGACTAGCGGGGGTCACAGATACGCAGTATTTT.

There are a few counts of this clonotype. The gene calls are TRBV10-3 and TRBJ1-1; TRBD1 is a possible D gene (6 bases). V lost 6 bases and J lost 3, with 11 bases in between. This CDR3 region has 13 residues. Germline V lookup: CDR1 ENHRY, CDR2 SYGVKD. The DNA of the CDR3 is TGTGCCATCAGGTGGACAGCAGACACTGAAGCTTTCTTT. Translating gives CAIRWTADTEAFF.

V gene TRBV7-2 combines with J gene TRBJ2-1; 8 positions match TRBD2. The junction had 14 bases not matched to a gene; V was cut back by 7 bases and J by 9 bases. The CDR3 length is 15 residues. Germline V gene data show CDR1 as SGHTA and CDR2 as FQGNSA. Written as DNA, the CDR3 is TGTGCCAGCACCCGATGGAGACTAGCGTCAGGTGAGCAGTTCTTC. Its translation is CASTRWRLASGEQFF.

This clonotype was found many times. J is TRBJ2-3 and V is TRBV6-5; 11 bases align to TRBD2. The length of the CDR3 is 19 residues. After removal of 5 bases from V and 0 bases from J, the junction contained 13 bases not matched to a gene. Germline V gives CDR1 MNHEY, CDR2 SVGAGI. CDR3 sequence reads: CASSGTSGPARYSTDTQYF. CDR3 coding DNA: TGTGCCAGCAGTGGGACTAGCGGACCTGCTCGCTATAGCACAGATACGCAGTATTTT.

V and J are TRBV2 and TRBJ2-1, with TRBD1 matching 11 bases. This CDR3 spans 15 amino acids. Per the germline V gene, CDR1 is SNHLY and CDR2 is FYNNEI. V lost 6 bases and J lost 7; bases outside the gene matches: 8. The DNA of the CDR3 is TGTGCCAGCAGGCGGGGACAGGGGGGCCGAAATGAGCAGTTCTTC. It specifies CASRRGQGGRNEQFF.

The chain joins TRBV24-1 to TRBJ2-3; D is undetermined. The V and J ends lost 3 bases and 2 bases respectively, with 11 bases between them. Germline CDR1 KGHDR, CDR2 SFDVKD. This CDR3 has 15 amino acids. The CDR3 is CATSDPTGFTDTQYF. In DNA, the CDR3 is TGTGCCACCAGTGATCCTACTGGGTTCACAGATACGCAGTATTTT.

V is TRBV19 and J is TRBJ1-4; D is unclear. Germline V gene lookup returns CDR1 LNHDA and CDR2 SQIVND (reference sequence). This CDR3 has 13 amino acids. The V end lost 8 bases, the J end lost 4 bases, and 11 bases lay between the germline ends. The DNA for the CDR3 is TGTGCCAGTCGGCGGCGGAATAATGAAAAACTGTTTTTT. Encoded protein: CASRRRNNEKLFF.